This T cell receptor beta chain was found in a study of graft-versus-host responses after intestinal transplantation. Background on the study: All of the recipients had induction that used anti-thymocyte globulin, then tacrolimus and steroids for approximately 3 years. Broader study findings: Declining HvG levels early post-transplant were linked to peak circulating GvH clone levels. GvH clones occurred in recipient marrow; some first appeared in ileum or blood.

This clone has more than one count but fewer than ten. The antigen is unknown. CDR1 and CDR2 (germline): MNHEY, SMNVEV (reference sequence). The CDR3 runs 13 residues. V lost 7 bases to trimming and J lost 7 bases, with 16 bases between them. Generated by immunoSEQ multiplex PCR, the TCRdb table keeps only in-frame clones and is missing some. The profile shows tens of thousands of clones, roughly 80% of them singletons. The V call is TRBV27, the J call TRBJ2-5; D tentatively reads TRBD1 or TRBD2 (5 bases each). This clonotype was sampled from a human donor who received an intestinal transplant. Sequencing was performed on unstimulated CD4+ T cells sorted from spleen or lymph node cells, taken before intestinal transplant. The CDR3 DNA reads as TGTGCCAGCACCGCCCCGGGGCAGGGGACCCAGTACTTC. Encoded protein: CASTAPGQGTQYF.